This is a list of T cell receptor beta chains from one sample in a study of T cells in Graves' hyperthyroidism and ophthalmopathy. TCRdb reprocessed the multiplex PCR reads with MiXCR, giving one entry per CDR3 protein. The profile covers 250,000 or so distinct CDR3 sequences, with approximately 14% appearing a single time and over 30% taken by the ten largest. The sequencing input was blood. These receptors were obtained from a woman between 50 and 59 years old with Graves' hyperthyroidism that later progressed to Graves' ophthalmopathy. CDR3s include the opening cysteine and the closing phenylalanine or tryptophan. A D gene is named only where the DNA matches it firmly. Clone size is shown for a subset of rows, as once, few, many or a class of expanded clone.

j_gene | d_gene | abundance | v_gene | len | CDR3nt | CDR3aa
TRBJ2-3 | - | many | TRBV7-6 | 13 | TGTGCCAGCAGCTTAGTTGGGTCGGATACGCAGTATTTT | CASSLVGSDTQYF
TRBJ1-5 | - | many | TRBV5-1 | 15 | TGCGCCAGCACCATTGATGGGGGCGAGGGTCAGCCCCAGCATTTT | CASTIDGGEGQPQHF
TRBJ2-7 | - | many | TRBV4-1 | 14 | TGCGCCAGCAGCCAAGATCTGGTCTCCTACGAGCAGTACTTC | CASSQDLVSYEQYF
TRBJ2-6 | - | few | TRBV5-1 | 16 | TGCGCCAGCAGCTTCTACGGGACACCTGGGGCCAACGTCCTGACTTTC | CASSFYGTPGANVLTF
TRBJ2-1 | TRBD2 | many | TRBV20-1 | 17 | TGCAGTGCTAGAGTCCTTTCTGGGACTAGCGGGAGCAATGAGCAGTTCTTC | CSARVLSGTSGSNEQFF
TRBJ2-5 | - | many | TRBV5-1 | 14 | TGCGCCAGCAGCTTGGACAGGATAATAGGGACCCAGTACTTC | CASSLDRIIGTQYF
TRBJ2-1 | TRBD2 | many | TRBV3-1 | 16 | TGTGCCAGCAGCCCTCAACTAGCGGGAGCGATCGATGAGCAGTTCTTC | CASSPQLAGAIDEQFF
TRBJ2-1 | TRBD1 | many | TRBV20-1 | 13 | TGCAGTGCTCTACGACAGGGAAACAATGAGCAGTTCTTC | CSALRQGNNEQFF
TRBJ2-1 | - | - | TRBV11-2 | 15 | TGTGCCAGCAGCTTCGGGGGAATATCCTACAATGAGCAGTTCTTC | CASSFGGISYNEQFF
TRBJ2-7 | TRBD2 | many | TRBV10-3 | 15 | TGTGCCATCAGTCATACTAGCGGGGGCGCGGACGAGCAGTACTTC | CAISHTSGGADEQYF
TRBJ2-3 | - | many | TRBV3-1 | 14 | TGTGCCAGCAGCCAGGGGCCTAGCGTAGATACGCAGTATTTT | CASSQGPSVDTQYF
TRBJ2-2 | TRBD2 | few | TRBV18 | 15 | TGTGCCAGCTCCCCGAGGACTAGCGCCACCGGGGAGCTGTTTTTT | CASSPRTSATGELFF
TRBJ2-7 | - | many | TRBV7-9 | 13 | TGTGCCAGCAGAGGGACGGGCGAGGGCGAGCAGTACTTC | CASRGTGEGEQYF
TRBJ2-6 | - | few | TRBV28 | 18 | TGTGCCAGCAGTCCTTATGGCCTAGCTCGTTCTGGGGCCAACGTCCTGACTTTC | CASSPYGLARSGANVLTF
TRBJ1-6 | TRBD1 | many | TRBV20-1 | 15 | TGCAGTGCCTCTGCCGGGACAGCAAGTGGGTCACCCCTCCACTTT | CSASAGTASGSPLHF
TRBJ2-3 | TRBD1 | many | TRBV24-1 | 14 | TGTGCCACCAGTCGGGACAGCCGCACAGATACGCAGTATTTT | CATSRDSRTDTQYF
TRBJ2-5 | TRBD2 | few | TRBV7-7 | 14 | TGTGCTAGCAGTCCTGGGAGGGGTGGAGAGACCCAGTACTTC | CASSPGRGGETQYF
TRBJ2-7 | - | many | TRBV27 | 16 | TGTGCCACCTTAACCAGACAGCTCGGCGGTCCCTACGAGCAGTACTTC | CATLTRQLGGPYEQYF
TRBJ2-1 | TRBD2 | many | TRBV12-3/TRBV12-4 | 13 | TGTGCCAGCAGTTTAAGTAGCGGGTATGAGCAGTTCTTC | CASSLSSGYEQFF
TRBJ2-7 | TRBD2 | - | TRBV3-1 | 17 | TGTGCCAGCAGCCAACTTGATAGCGGGAGGTATACCTACGAGCAGTACTTC | CASSQLDSGRYTYEQYF
TRBJ1-1 | - | many | TRBV20-1 | 13 | TGCAGTGCCCGCCCGAGGAGGGACACTGAAGCTTTCTTT | CSARPRRDTEAFF
TRBJ1-2 | - | many | TRBV12-3/TRBV12-4 | 13 | TGTGCCAGCAAATGGGGGACAAACTATGGCTACACCTTC | CASKWGTNYGYTF
TRBJ2-1 | - | many | TRBV28 | 17 | TGTGCCAGCAGTGCCGCTTGGTTGGACTCGGGCAGCAATGAGCAGTTCTTC | CASSAAWLDSGSNEQFF
TRBJ2-7 | - | many | TRBV11-2 | 16 | TGTGCCAGCAGCTTAGATTACGCCAGCCGTCCGGACGAGCAGTACTTC | CASSLDYASRPDEQYF
TRBJ2-2 | - | many | TRBV5-1 | 15 | TGCGCCAGCAGCTTGTCCGGCAGGTCCACCGGGGAGCTGTTTTTT | CASSLSGRSTGELFF
TRBJ2-1 | - | many | TRBV12-3/TRBV12-4 | 15 | TGTGCCACACAAAGAGAGCAGAACACCGTGTATGAGCAGTTCTTC | CATQREQNTVYEQFF
TRBJ2-1 | TRBD1 | - | TRBV12-3/TRBV12-4 | 17 | TGTGCCAGCAGTTTTGACCCGTCGGGACAGGCCTACAATGAGCAGTTCTTC | CASSFDPSGQAYNEQFF
TRBJ2-1 | - | many | TRBV5-1 | 14 | TGCGCCAGCAGCTTAGCTAACCCTAACAATGAGCAGTTCTTC | CASSLANPNNEQFF
TRBJ2-6 | - | - | TRBV19 | 16 | TGTGCCAGTAAACCCAGGGCTAGTCCTGGGGCCAACGTCCTGACTTTC | CASKPRASPGANVLTF
TRBJ1-5 | - | - | TRBV19 | 17 | TGTGCCAGTACCCCTGGAGCCGGGACCGGGCTGAGTCAGCCCCAGCATTTT | CASTPGAGTGLSQPQHF
TRBJ2-7 | - | - | TRBV5-1 | 15 | TGCGCCAGCGCGAAGGGACAACGATTCTCCTACGAGCAGTACTTC | CASAKGQRFSYEQYF
TRBJ1-1 | TRBD1 | many | TRBV3-1 | 14 | TGTGCCAGCAGCCAGGCGACAGGGGCCACTGAAGCTTTCTTT | CASSQATGATEAFF
TRBJ1-1 | TRBD1 | many | TRBV18 | 13 | TGTGCCAGCTCTCGACAGGGGCTCGCTGAAGCTTTCTTT | CASSRQGLAEAFF
TRBJ2-5 | TRBD2 | few | TRBV15 | 15 | TGTGCCACCAGCAGAGACACTAGCGGACAAGAGACCCAGTACTTC | CATSRDTSGQETQYF
TRBJ1-2 | - | few | TRBV7-3 | 14 | TGTGCCAGCAGCAAAGGGGGGGGCCCCGTCGTATTAACCTTC | CASSKGGGPVVLTF
TRBJ2-5 | - | - | TRBV7-2 | 15 | TGTGCCAGCAGCTTAACAGGGGCAGGGGGGGAGACCCAGTACTTC | CASSLTGAGGETQYF
TRBJ2-1 | - | many | TRBV16 | 16 | TGTGCCAGCAGCCAATGGGCGGAGGGGGCCTACAATGAGCAGTTCTTC | CASSQWAEGAYNEQFF
TRBJ2-1 | - | many | TRBV20-1 | 15 | TGCAGTGCCCCGGAAGGGAGTGGCATTTACAATGAGCAGTTCTTC | CSAPEGSGIYNEQFF
TRBJ1-1 | TRBD1 | many | TRBV27 | 16 | TGTGCCAGCAGTTTATCGGCAGGGGGGTTGAACACTGAAGCTTTCTTT | CASSLSAGGLNTEAFF
TRBJ2-2 | - | many | TRBV2 | 13 | TGTGCCAGCAGTGAATCGGCCACCGGGGAGCTGTTTTTT | CASSESATGELFF
TRBJ2-3 | - | - | TRBV7-6 | 17 | TGTGCCAGCAGCTCCTATCGGGGGAGCGATGGCACAGATACGCAGTATTTT | CASSSYRGSDGTDTQYF
TRBJ2-7 | TRBD2 | many | TRBV20-1 | 17 | TGCAGTGCTAGAGGTAGCGGGGTCCCTCCTAGGGGCTACGAGCAGTACTTC | CSARGSGVPPRGYEQYF
TRBJ1-2 | - | many | TRBV29-1 | 13 | TGCAGCGTTATGAACGGGATTCGCTATGGCTACACCTTC | CSVMNGIRYGYTF
TRBJ1-3 | TRBD1 | - | TRBV24-1 | 20 | TGTGCCACCTCACCCTCTCCAGGACAGGGGTTAGTGGATGGAGGAAACACCATATATTTT | CATSPSPGQGLVDGGNTIYF
TRBJ1-4 | - | - | TRBV12-3/TRBV12-4 | 12 | TGTGCCAGCAGTTTGGACAGCCAAAAACTGTTTTTT | CASSLDSQKLFF
TRBJ2-7 | - | many | TRBV7-9 | 12 | TGTGCCAGCAGCACAAGCGGGTTCGAGCAGTACTTC | CASSTSGFEQYF
TRBJ2-5 | - | - | TRBV19 | 14 | TGTGCCAGTAGTTCCTTTGTAGGGCAAGAGACCCAGTACTTC | CASSSFVGQETQYF
TRBJ2-3 | - | many | TRBV11-2 | 15 | TGTGCCAGCACCCCTGGTCCTTACCCCACAGATACGCAGTATTTT | CASTPGPYPTDTQYF
TRBJ1-1 | - | - | TRBV5-1 | 16 | TGCGCCAGCAGCCCCGGTGGGGGGGGGCAGGACACTGAAGCTTTCTTT | CASSPGGGGQDTEAFF
TRBJ1-4 | - | - | TRBV5-5 | 16 | TGTGCCAGCAGCTTGGGGACGGTTGCAACTAATGAAAAACTGTTTTTT | CASSLGTVATNEKLFF
TRBJ1-2 | - | - | TRBV20-1 | 12 | TGCAGTGCTAGAGTTCCTTCATATGGCTACACCTTC | CSARVPSYGYTF
TRBJ1-4 | TRBD1 | - | TRBV27 | 15 | TGTGCCAGCAAGGATCACAGGGGCCCTAATGAAAAACTGTTTTTT | CASKDHRGPNEKLFF